This T cell receptor beta chain was documented in a study of shared clonotypes between healthy human individuals. The overall study: Plates per donor: three CD4 naive, three CD4 memory, two CD8 naive, one CD8 memory.

Libraries were prepared by immunoSEQ multiplex PCR; TCRdb keeps only in-frame clonotypes and omits some of them. The table has about 2.4 million clones, under 95% seen once. Notes on the study in general: A few donors shared about 5% of their naive CD4 clonotypes.

Points on this clone: Its antigen is not known. Other DNA sequences in this specimen translate into the identical CDR3.

Healthy and HIV-negative, the adult donors had no recent acute infections or vaccinations. A CD45RA+ naive subset and a CD45RA-negative memory subset were split from CD4+ cells. This CDR3 has 12 residues. Germline V gene data show CDR1 as SGHDN and CDR2 as FVKESK. The V and J ends lost 2 bases and 0 bases respectively, with 2 bases between them. The genes are TRBV14 and TRBJ2-7; D unclear. The sample was naive CD4+ T cells from PBMCs. Subset of the sample: CD45RA+ positively selected. This receptor was identified in a man aged 18 to 29 in good health. Some clones in this sample may be carry-over from other donors' samples. CDR3: CASSQLSYEQYF. The DNA of the CDR3 is TGTGCCAGCAGCCAACTCTCCTACGAGCAGTACTTC.